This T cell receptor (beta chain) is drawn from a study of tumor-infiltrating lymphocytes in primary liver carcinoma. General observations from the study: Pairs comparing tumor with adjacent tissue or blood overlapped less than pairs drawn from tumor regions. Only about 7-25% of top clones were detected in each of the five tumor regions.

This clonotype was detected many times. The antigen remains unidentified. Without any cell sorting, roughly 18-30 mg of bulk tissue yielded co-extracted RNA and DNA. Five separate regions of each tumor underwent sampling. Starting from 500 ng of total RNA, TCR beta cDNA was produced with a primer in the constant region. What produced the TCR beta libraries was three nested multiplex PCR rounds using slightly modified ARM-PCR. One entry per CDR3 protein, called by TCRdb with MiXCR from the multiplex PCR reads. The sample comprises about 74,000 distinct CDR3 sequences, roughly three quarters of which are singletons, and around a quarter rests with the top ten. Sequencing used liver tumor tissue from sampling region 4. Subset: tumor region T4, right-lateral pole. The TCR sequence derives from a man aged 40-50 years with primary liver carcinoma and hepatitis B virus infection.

CDR3 amino acids: CASSLYRYGEQYF. Written as DNA, the CDR3 is TGTGCCAGCAGCTTGTACAGATACGGCGAGCAGTACTTC. J is TRBJ2-7 and V is TRBV5-4; D is unclear. Germline V CDR1 and CDR2: SGHNT, YYREEE (reference sequence). The CDR3 is made up of 13 amino acids. V lost 1 base, J lost 6 bases, and 11 bases lay in between. Full variable domain (rest looked up from reference TRBV5-4 and TRBJ2-7): ETGVTQSPTHLIKTRGQQVTLRCSSQSGHNTVSWYQQALGQGPQFIFQYYREEENGRGNFPPRFSGLQFPNYSSELNVNALELDDSALYLCASSLYRYGEQYFGPGTRLTVT.